The entry below gives a single T cell receptor (beta chain) sequence along with its context. V was shortened by 5 bases and J by 4 bases, with 14 bases between the two germline ends. Germline CDR1 is SGHVS and CDR2 is FNYEAQ. The CDR3 has 15 residues. The data were obtained in a study of T cells in Graves' hyperthyroidism and ophthalmopathy. Study in general: Peripheral blood collection took place at initial diagnosis, before any treatment.

Fresh peripheral blood, less than 11 ml of it, supplied the PBMCs. Amplified regions were TCR beta CDR3 sequences from RNA transcripts. With the HTBI primer set, the TCR CDR3 went through a first round of RT-PCR. Via MiXCR, TCRdb re-called the multiplex PCR reads, giving one row per CDR3 protein. Of 250,000 to 300,000 distinct CDR3 sequences listed, 10% to 15% are singletons. This chain connects TRBV7-6 to TRBJ2-2; D is perhaps TRBD1 (6 bases). The receptor comes from a woman aged 30 to 39 with Graves' hyperthyroidism that later progressed to Graves' ophthalmopathy. Sequencing input: blood. CDR3: CASSLKQGGTGELFF. CDR3 in DNA: TGTGCCAGCAGCCTAAAACAGGGTGGCACCGGGGAGCTGTTTTTT.